Shown below are 30 T cell receptor beta chains from a single sample sequenced in a study of T-cell reconstitution after alpha-beta-depleted transplantation in children. For TCRbeta, the library was prepared with unique molecular identifiers. TCRdb itself ran the PCR reads through MiXCR, one entry per CDR3 protein. The data show 200,000 to 300,000 distinct CDR3 sequences, roughly a quarter seen once. Sequencing was performed on PBMCs, mostly from graft donor cells, taken 360 days after TCRalphabeta/CD19-depleted stem cell transplant. Receptor source: a female patient between 2 and 15 years old who had a stem cell transplant for congenital amegakaryocytic thrombocytopenia, so the T cells may come from the graft donor.

V usage is TRBV4-2 and J usage is TRBJ2-7, with D tentatively TRBD2 (5 bases). CDR3 length: 17 residues. Germline CDR1 and CDR2: LGHNA and YNFKEQ. The germline V and J ends were trimmed by 0 bases and 7 bases, with 22 bases remaining between them. CDR3 sequence: CASSQDSRETWRREQYF. In DNA form, the CDR3 reads TGTGCCAGCAGCCAAGATTCCCGGGAAACCTGGCGGAGGGAGCAGTACTTC.

A note on this clonotype: A much larger clone differs from this one at a single base, so this may be a read error. V usage is TRBV12-3 or TRBV12-4 and J usage is TRBJ2-2, with 8 bases identical to TRBD1. J lost 10 bases, V lost 5 bases, and 6 bases had no gene match. The CDR3 consists of 13 residues. DNA for the CDR3: TGTGCCAGCAGTAGGACAGGGCGCGTGGAGCTGTTTTTT. Its protein product is CASSRTGRVELFF.

This chain joins TRBV28 and TRBJ2-7; maybe TRBD2 (6 bases). Trimming took 3 bases from V and 0 from J, leaving 9 bases between them. This CDR3 comprises 14 residues. Germline V gene sequence: CDR1 MDHEN, CDR2 SYDVKM. The CDR3 nucleotides read TGTGCCAGCAGTTTGGGCGGGGACTCCTACGAGCAGTACTTC. This translates into CASSLGGDSYEQYF. Based on the CDR3 plus reference TRBV28 and TRBJ2-7, the full variable domain is DVKVTQSSRYLVKRTGEKVFLECVQDMDHENMFWYRQDPGLGLRLIYFSYDVKMKEKGDIPEGYSVSREKKERFSLILESASTNQTSMYLCASSLGGDSYEQYFGPGTRLTVT.

The J gene is TRBJ1-6, the V gene TRBV6-5; D gene uncertain. This CDR3 has 16 amino acids. The germline gives CDR1 MNHEY, CDR2 SVGAGI. Trimming took off 0 bases at V and 5 bases at J, with 11 bases between the two ends. The CDR3 region has the DNA TGTGCCAGCAGTTACTCGACCGGCCTTAATAATTCACCCCTCCACTTT. It is translated as CASSYSTGLNNSPLHF.

The chain has TRBV2 and TRBJ2-4, with 8 nucleotides matching TRBD2. The trim removed 4 bases at V and 9 bases at J, leaving 11 bases unmatched. Germline CDR1 reads SNHLY; CDR2 reads FYNNEI. The CDR3 totals 15 residues. CDR3: CASSGVAGWQTIQYF. The DNA of the CDR3 is TGTGCCAGCAGTGGAGTAGCGGGGTGGCAGACCATTCAGTACTTC.

The chain has TRBV2 and TRBJ2-5; a possible D gene is TRBD1 (6 bases). Germline V gives CDR1 SNHLY, CDR2 FYNNEI. CDR3 length: 18 amino acids. Trimming pared 2 bases from V and 2 bases from J, leaving 21 bases between. CDR3 residues: CASSEFPLTQGRQETQYF. The DNA of the CDR3 is TGTGCCAGCAGTGAATTTCCGTTAACACAGGGACGACAAGAGACCCAGTACTTC.

The gene calls are TRBV29-1 and TRBJ2-7, with D unclear. CDR3 length: 13 residues. The V end was cut by 4 bases, the J end by 5 bases, with 15 bases between. Germline lookup yields CDR1 SQVTM and CDR2 ANQGSEA. The DNA for the CDR3 is TGCAGCGTTGGAAAGGGTTCGAGCAACGAGCAGTACTTC. Translated, it gives CSVGKGSSNEQYF.

Note on this clonotype: One junction end disagrees with the germline gene, perhaps due to a read error. The V call is TRBV29-1, the J call TRBJ2-5; 7 bases line up with TRBD1. CDR1 SQVTM and CDR2 ANQGSEA come from the germline V gene. This CDR3 spans 14 amino acids. This CDR3 is CSVEVTGLGETQYF. The CDR3 DNA is TGCAGCGTGGAAGTGACAGGGTTGGGAGAGACCCAGTACTTC.

The chain carries TRBV20-1 and TRBJ2-3; weak D call: TRBD1 (6 bases). V dropped 6 bases and J dropped 6 bases, with 22 bases sitting between them. Germline V CDR1 and CDR2: DFQATT, SNEGSKA (reference sequence). The CDR3 extends over 15 amino acids. The CDR3 nucleotides are TGCAGTGCCCTAAGGGGGAGTTGGTTTTCGGATACGCAGTATTTT. Translation: CSALRGSWFSDTQYF.

CDR3 sequence: CSARDSFQETQYF. Here the CDR3 DNA reads TGCAGTGCTCGGGACAGCTTCCAAGAGACCCAGTACTTC. The J gene is TRBJ2-5, the V gene TRBV20-1; 7 positions agree with TRBD1. V lost 5 bases and J lost 1; bases outside the gene matches: 4. The CDR3 is made up of 13 amino acids. Germline lookup yields CDR1 DFQATT and CDR2 SNEGSKA (reference sequence).

A few counts support this clonotype. The gene calls are TRBV2 and TRBJ1-2; tentatively, D is TRBD1 (6 bases). CDR3 size: 12 residues. Trimming shortened V by 8 bases and J by 6 bases, and 13 bases separated the two germline ends. Germline V gene lookup returns CDR1 SNHLY and CDR2 FYNNEI. CDR3: CASEQGGHGYTF. Written as DNA, the CDR3 is TGTGCCAGCGAACAGGGTGGACATGGCTACACCTTC. The variable domain in full, with the rest retrieved from reference TRBV2 and TRBJ1-2, is EPEVTQTPSHQVTQMGQEVILRCVPISNHLYFYWYRQILGQKVEFLVSFYNNEISEKSEIFDDQFSVERPDGSNFTLKIRSTKLEDSAMYFCASEQGGHGYTFGSGTRLTVV.

This clonotype was counted a few times. The rearrangement joins TRBV20-1 to TRBJ2-1; TRBD2 aligns across 7 bases. The CDR3 sequence is 15 residues long. Germline CDR1 is DFQATT and CDR2 is SNEGSKA (reference sequence). J was trimmed by 4 bases and V by 2 bases; bases with no gene match: 8. The CDR3 coding sequence is TGCAGTGCTAGAATTGGGACTATGGGATACAATGAGCAGTTCTTC. It yields the protein CSARIGTMGYNEQFF.

The CDR3: CSAQGGPGDTQYF. The CDR3 DNA follows: TGCAGTGCTCAGGGGGGGCCCGGAGATACGCAGTATTTT. The V gene is TRBV20-1, the J gene TRBJ2-3; D may correspond to TRBD1 or TRBD2 (7 bases each). Germline CDR1 DFQATT, CDR2 SNEGSKA (reference sequence). Trimming stripped 5 bases from V and 5 bases from J, with 14 bases between. This CDR3 spans 13 amino acids.

This clonotype was picked up many times. This chain uses TRBV5-1 with TRBJ2-3, with 14 bases identical to TRBD2. V trimming: 4 bases; J trimming: 5 bases; junction bases outside the gene matches: 3. The CDR3 runs 15 residues. The germline V gene has CDR1 SGHRS and CDR2 YFSETQ. The CDR3 nucleotides read TGCGCCAGCAGCCTTGGGACTAGCGGGGGAGATACGCAGTATTTT. It translates to CASSLGTSGGDTQYF. The entire variable domain, with the rest obtained from reference TRBV5-1 and TRBJ2-3, is as follows: KAGVTQTPRYLIKTRGQQVTLSCSPISGHRSVSWYQQTPGQGLQFLFEYFSETQRNKGNFPGRFSGRQFSNSRSEMNVSTLELGDSALYLCASSLGTSGGDTQYFGPGTRLTVL.

This clonotype was detected a few times. This rearrangement joins TRBV29-1 to TRBJ2-5; 8 nucleotides agree with TRBD2. Per the germline V gene, CDR1 is SQVTM and CDR2 is ANQGSEA. This CDR3 is built from 12 residues. Germline trimming cut 2 bases from V and 5 bases from J; bases unmatched to any gene: 1. In DNA, the CDR3 is TGCAGCGTTGAACCTAGCGGGGAGACCCAGTACTTC. Amino acids: CSVEPSGETQYF.

The chain is built from TRBV12-3 or TRBV12-4 and TRBJ2-3; 10 bases agree with TRBD2. CDR3 size: 16 residues. The J segment lost 2 bases and the V segment lost 5 bases, leaving 7 bases of the junction unmatched. This CDR3 reads CASSVWGTSDTDTQYF. Here the CDR3 DNA reads TGTGCCAGCAGTGTTTGGGGGACTAGCGACACAGATACGCAGTATTTT.

The rearrangement uses TRBV5-6 and TRBJ1-1; 8 nucleotides agree with TRBD1. After removal of 2 bases from V and 4 bases from J, the junction contained 10 bases not matched to a gene. In germline, CDR1 is SGHDT, CDR2 YYEEEE. The CDR3 loop spans 16 amino acids. The chain's CDR3 is CASSFFRGRGGTEAFF. Here the CDR3 DNA reads TGTGCCAGCAGCTTTTTCAGGGGGCGAGGAGGCACTGAAGCTTTCTTT.

The chain links TRBV3-1 to TRBJ2-7, with D maybe TRBD1 (6 bases). The V end lost 0 bases, the J end lost 2 bases, and 11 bases lay between the germline ends. CDR3 length equals 15 residues. CDR1 and CDR2 (germline): LGHDT, YNNKEL (reference sequence). In DNA, the CDR3 is TGTGCCAGCAGCCAAGATTCCGGGACACCCTACGAGCAGTACTTC. It translates to CASSQDSGTPYEQYF.

The J gene is TRBJ2-3, the V gene TRBV12-3 or TRBV12-4; the D gene is possibly TRBD2 (6 bases). Trimming pared 8 bases from V and 0 bases from J, leaving 18 bases between. This CDR3 comprises 16 residues. CDR3 in amino acids: CASGSSRERSTDTQYF. In DNA form, the CDR3 reads TGTGCCAGCGGTTCTTCCCGGGAGCGAAGCACAGATACGCAGTATTTT.

The gene calls are TRBV5-1 and TRBJ2-2, with 7 bases identical to TRBD1. The germline CDR1 and CDR2 sequences are SGHRS and YFSETQ. The CDR3 is made up of 14 amino acids. V lost 2 bases to trimming and J lost 6 bases; unmatched junction nucleotides: 4. CDR3 sequence reads: CASSFTGVAGELFF. CDR3 nucleotides: TGCGCCAGCAGCTTTACAGGGGTGGCCGGGGAGCTGTTTTTT.

This clonotype occurred a few times. The CDR3, as DNA: TGCAGTGCTAGGGGGACGCAGGAAGCTTTCTTT. It translates to CSARGTQEAFF. V gene TRBV20-1 combines with J gene TRBJ1-1; perhaps TRBD1 as D (5 bases). The CDR3 is made up of 11 amino acids. Looked up from germline, CDR1 is DFQATT and CDR2 is SNEGSKA (reference sequence). V shed 3 bases and J shed 8 bases, with 10 bases lying between them.

This clonotype was seen a handful of times. This chain uses TRBV12-3 or TRBV12-4 with TRBJ2-7; D uncertain. Deletions cut 5 bases from V and 2 bases from J, with 7 bases between. This CDR3 comprises 12 residues. The CDR3 nucleotides read TGTGCCAGCAGTCACACCCCCTACGAGCAGTACTTC. Protein product: CASSHTPYEQYF.

This clonotype has only a few counts. This chain joins TRBV5-1 and TRBJ2-5, with a tentative D call TRBD1 (5 bases). This CDR3 comprises 13 residues. Germline CDR1 reads SGHRS; CDR2 reads YFSETQ. V lost 4 bases and J 2 bases, leaving 9 bases between the germline ends. The CDR3 DNA follows: TGCGCCAGCAGCGAGCAGGGTCAAGAGACCCAGTACTTC. Translation gives CASSEQGQETQYF.

The chain is built from TRBV3-1 and TRBJ2-3; 8 bases match TRBD1. Germline CDR1 LGHDT, CDR2 YNNKEL (reference sequence). The CDR3 runs 15 residues. The J segment lost 4 bases and the V segment lost 4 bases, leaving 7 bases of the junction unmatched. CDR3 protein: CASSRDRGGADTQYF. The CDR3 DNA reads TGTGCCAGCAGCCGCGACAGGGGAGGTGCAGATACGCAGTATTTT.

This chain uses TRBV2 with TRBJ2-1; 7 nucleotides line up with TRBD1. Germline V gene lookup returns CDR1 SNHLY and CDR2 FYNNEI. The CDR3 has 17 amino acids. After removal of 0 bases from V and 4 bases from J, the junction contained 9 bases not matched to a gene. Here the CDR3 DNA reads TGTGCCAGCAGTGAAGCCCTGGTAACAGGGGTTTACAATGAGCAGTTCTTC. Translating gives CASSEALVTGVYNEQFF.

This clonotype was seen a handful of times. The chain couples TRBV7-8 to TRBJ2-7; 15 bases are shared with TRBD2. Germline V gene data show CDR1 as SGHVS and CDR2 as FQNEAQ. The V and J ends lost 4 bases and 4 bases, in that order; junction bases with no gene match: 5. This CDR3 contains 16 residues. CDR3 DNA sequence: TGTGCCAGCAGCTCGGGACTAGCGGGGGGAATGTACGAGCAGTACTTC. Translation gives CASSSGLAGGMYEQYF.

The chain joins TRBV6-2 or TRBV6-3 to TRBJ2-3; 12 bases are a match to TRBD2. J gave up 1 base and V 5 bases, and 7 bases lay outside the gene matches. The CDR3 runs to 17 residues. Germline V lookup: CDR1 MNHEY, CDR2 SVGEGT. The CDR3: CASSPSGRARRTDTQYF. The CDR3 region has the DNA TGTGCCAGCAGTCCTAGCGGGAGGGCCCGGCGCACAGATACGCAGTATTTT.

This chain joins TRBV6-5 and TRBJ2-1; D is perhaps TRBD2 (6 bases). The V end was cut by 6 bases, the J end by 6 bases, with 9 bases between. The length of the CDR3 is 12 residues. Per germline, CDR1 MNHEY and CDR2 SVGAGI. The CDR3 loop reads CASRAEGNEQFF. The CDR3 DNA reads as TGTGCCAGCAGGGCGGAGGGCAATGAGCAGTTCTTC.

The chain recombines TRBV28 with TRBJ1-1; perhaps TRBD1 as D (6 bases). V lost 6 bases and J lost 1, with 12 bases in between. The V gene's germline CDR1 is MDHEN and CDR2 SYDVKM. CDR3 length equals 14 residues. This CDR3 reads CASRGGTSNTEAFF. CDR3 bases: TGTGCCAGCAGGGGAGGGACATCGAACACTGAAGCTTTCTTT.

A word on this clonotype: At one end, the junction sequence differs from germline, possibly due to a read error. The chain joins TRBV11-3 to TRBJ2-1; the match to TRBD2 covers 8 bases. The CDR3 is 15 amino acids. CDR1 is SGHNT and CDR2 is YENEEA in the germline V gene. This CDR3 is CASSLTGTSNNEHFF. The CDR3 nucleotides read TGTGCCAGCAGCTTGACCGGGACTAGTAACAATGAGCATTTCTTC.